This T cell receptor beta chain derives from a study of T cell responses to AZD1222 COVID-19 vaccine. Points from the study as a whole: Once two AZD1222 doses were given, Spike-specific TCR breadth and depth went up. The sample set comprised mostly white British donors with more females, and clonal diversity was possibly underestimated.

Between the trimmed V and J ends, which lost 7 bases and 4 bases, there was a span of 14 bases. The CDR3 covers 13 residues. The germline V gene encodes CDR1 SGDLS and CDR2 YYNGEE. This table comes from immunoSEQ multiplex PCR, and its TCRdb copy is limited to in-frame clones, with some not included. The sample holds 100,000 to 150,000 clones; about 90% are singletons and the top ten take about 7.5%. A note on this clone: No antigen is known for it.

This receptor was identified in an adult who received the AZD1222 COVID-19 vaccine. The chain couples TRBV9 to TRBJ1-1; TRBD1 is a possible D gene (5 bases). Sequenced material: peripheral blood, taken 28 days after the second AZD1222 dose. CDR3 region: CASRGVQGTEAFF. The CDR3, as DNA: TGTGCCAGCCGGGGCGTTCAAGGCACTGAAGCTTTCTTT.